This is a list of T cell receptor beta chains from one sample in a study of blood T cell repertoires in COVID-19. Assay: immunoSEQ multiplex PCR; the TCRdb copy retains only in-frame clones and omits some. The data hold 25,000 to 35,000 clones, with approximately 80% observed a single time. The sequencing sample was made of peripheral blood. The source is an elderly woman with acute or convalescent COVID-19. Each CDR3 is given with its conserved first and last residue. D genes are given only for firm matches. Size values are once, few and many counts, or a class for expanded clones, and some rows have none.

TRBD2 TRBJ2-3 TRBV6-2/TRBV6-3 - CASSSRGGRDTQYF TGTGCCAGCAGCTCCCGCGGCGGGAGGGATACGCAGTATTTT
TRBD1 TRBJ1-2 TRBV15 - CATSSKGQGHYGYTF TGTGCCACCAGCAGCAAGGGACAGGGCCACTATGGCTACACCTTC
TRBD2 TRBJ2-2 TRBV28 - CASSLSRTSGRGTGELFF TGTGCCAGCAGTTTAAGTCGGACTAGCGGGAGAGGGACCGGGGAGCTGTTTTTT
- TRBJ2-3 TRBV6-5 - CASRGTPRTDTQYF TGTGCCAGCAGGGGGACACCAAGGACAGATACGCAGTATTTT
TRBD2 TRBJ2-2 TRBV11-2 once CASSLSGGSGGPTGELFF TGTGCCAGCAGCTTAAGTGGCGGGAGTGGCGGTCCTACCGGGGAGCTGTTTTTT
TRBD1 TRBJ2-2 TRBV10-3 - CATRGRVTTFTGELFF TGTGCCACCAGGGGGCGTGTGACAACATTCACCGGGGAGCTGTTTTTT
TRBD2 TRBJ2-2 TRBV28 few CASSLWALAGGPGELFF TGTGCCAGCAGTTTATGGGCACTAGCGGGAGGGCCCGGGGAGCTGTTTTTT
- TRBJ2-5 TRBV28 - CASSLVDILQETQYF TGTGCCAGCAGTTTAGTGGACATTCTTCAAGAGACCCAGTACTTC
TRBD1 TRBJ1-5 TRBV10-2 - CASAHGTGSNQPQHF TGCGCCAGCGCTCACGGGACAGGGTCCAATCAGCCCCAGCATTTT
TRBD1 TRBJ2-5 TRBV30 - CAWDQGEETQYF TGTGCCTGGGACCAGGGGGAAGAGACCCAGTACTTC
TRBD1 TRBJ2-1 TRBV2 - CAILPGQGDDEQFF TGTGCCATCCTACCGGGACAGGGTGATGATGAGCAGTTCTTC
TRBD1 TRBJ1-2 TRBV5-1 once CASSLGQVGGYTF TGCGCCAGCAGCCTAGGACAGGTCGGTGGCTACACCTTC
TRBD1 TRBJ1-1 TRBV18 - CASSPILQGDTEAFF TGTGCCAGCTCTCCAATTCTACAGGGGGACACTGAAGCTTTCTTT
TRBD1 TRBJ2-2 TRBV9 - CASSVGRDRNTGELFF TGTGCCAGCAGCGTAGGCCGGGACAGGAACACCGGGGAGCTGTTTTTT
- TRBJ2-5 TRBV5-6 - CASSLNSRQETQYF TGTGCCAGCAGCTTGAACAGCCGCCAAGAGACCCAGTACTTC
TRBD1 TRBJ2-3 TRBV7-9 - CASSLALGGTGQYF TGTGCCAGCAGCTTAGCTCTTGGGGGGACAGGGCAGTATTTT
- TRBJ2-1 TRBV6-5 - CASYSGVHNEQFF TGTGCCAGCTACTCCGGGGTTCACAATGAGCAGTTCTTC
TRBD1 TRBJ1-6 TRBV15 - CATSRATGTGNSPLHF TGTGCCACCAGCAGGGCAACCGGGACAGGGAATTCACCCCTCCACTTT
TRBD1 TRBJ2-5 TRBV2 - CASNPPIRQGTQYF TGTGCCAGCAACCCCCCGATCAGACAGGGGACCCAGTACTTC
TRBD1 TRBJ2-7 TRBV3-1/TRBV3-2 - CASSQDPGTGGEQYF TGTGCCAGCAGCCAAGATCCTGGGACAGGGGGCGAGCAGTACTTC
- TRBJ1-5 TRBV6-5 - CASSPGWGIQPQHF TGTGCCAGCAGCCCCGGATGGGGCATTCAGCCCCAGCATTTT
- TRBJ2-2 TRBV18 - CASSTPGTGETGELFF TGTGCCAGCTCAACCCCCGGGACGGGGGAGACCGGGGAGCTGTTTTTT
- TRBJ1-5 TRBV6-1 - CASSDNPGLGQPQHF TGTGCCAGCAGTGATAATCCAGGGTTGGGTCAGCCCCAGCATTTT
TRBD1 TRBJ2-2 TRBV4-1 - CASSQTGQPNTGELFF TGCGCCAGCAGCCAGACGGGACAGCCGAACACCGGGGAGCTGTTTTTT
TRBD1 TRBJ1-6 TRBV28 - CASTMDRESSPLHF TGTGCCAGCACCATGGACAGGGAAAGCTCACCCCTCCACTTT
- TRBJ2-5 TRBV18 once CASSPLPSVMETQYF TGTGCCAGCTCACCACTTCCTAGCGTTATGGAGACCCAGTACTTC
- TRBJ1-2 TRBV4-3 - CASSLAGSGYTF TGCGCCAGCTCCCTTGCAGGATCGGGCTACACCTTC
- TRBJ1-6 TRBV7-2 once CASSLARNSPLHF TGTGCCAGCAGCTTAGCGCGCAATTCACCCCTCCACTTT
TRBD1 TRBJ2-3 TRBV2 - CASRRTGLNSDTQYF TGTGCCAGCAGGAGGACAGGGTTAAATTCAGATACGCAGTATTTT
TRBD1 TRBJ1-5 TRBV2 - CATQPGTGTSQPQHF TGTGCCACCCAACCCGGGACAGGGACCTCCCAGCCCCAGCATTTT
TRBD1 TRBJ2-6 TRBV27 - CASSYGTGDSGANVLTF TGTGCCAGCAGTTACGGGACAGGGGACTCTGGGGCCAACGTCCTGACTTTC
- TRBJ2-6 TRBV19 once CASSIGGPGANVLTF TGTGCCAGTAGTATCGGAGGACCTGGGGCCAACGTCCTGACTTTC
TRBD2 TRBJ2-1 TRBV6-5 - CASWTRSGRASEQFF TGTGCCAGCTGGACTCGAAGCGGGAGGGCCAGTGAGCAGTTCTTC
- TRBJ2-3 TRBV2 - CASSPSPTHTDTQYF TGTGCCAGCTCCCCTAGCCCGACTCACACAGATACGCAGTATTTT
- TRBJ2-3 TRBV19 - CASRPGQDTQYF TGTGCCAGCAGACCGGGTCAAGATACGCAGTATTTT
- TRBJ2-6 TRBV6-1 - CASRAGDGANVLTF TGTGCCAGCAGGGCAGGGGATGGGGCCAACGTCCTGACTTTC
- TRBJ2-2 TRBV19 - CASSIRGNLNTGELFF TGTGCCAGTAGTATAAGGGGCAACCTGAACACCGGGGAGCTGTTTTTT
TRBD2 TRBJ2-1 TRBV3-1/TRBV3-2 - CASSQVSSGGAGEQFF TGTGCCAGCAGCCAAGTTAGTAGCGGGGGGGCCGGTGAGCAGTTCTTC
- TRBJ2-3 TRBV18 - CASSRDISTDTQYF TGTGCCAGCTCACGGGACATTAGCACAGATACGCAGTATTTT
TRBD1 TRBJ2-7 TRBV18 - CASSPPGQGFYEQYF TGTGCCAGCTCACCTCCGGGACAGGGTTTCTACGAGCAGTACTTC
TRBD1 TRBJ1-5 TRBV6-5 - CASSGTGRSNQPQHF TGTGCCAGCAGCGGGACAGGGAGGAGCAATCAGCCCCAGCATTTT